The following is a T cell receptor beta chain sequence with its context. The data belong to a study of blood T cell repertoires in COVID-19. As for the study in general: The samples span acute and convalescent COVID-19 from the United States, Italy and Spain. PBMCs, B-cell-depleted T cells, or T cells were the source of the cDNA or gDNA that made up the material.

Germline assignment: CDR1 SQVTM and CDR2 ANQGSEA. This CDR3 has 14 amino acids. Trimming stripped 5 bases from V and 4 bases from J, with 17 bases between. Original processing notes: Scientists estimated how many nucleated cells there were by amplifying reference gene primers. Some clones are missing from TCRdb's copy, which holds only in-frame ones; the method was immunoSEQ multiplex PCR. Clone size and the V and J calls come from that table; the DNA yielded D and trimming. The table lists roughly 87,000 clones, around 88% of them singletons. The origin of this receptor is a human donor in a cohort sampled during active COVID-19. The sample consisted of peripheral blood. The chain recombines TRBV29-1 with TRBJ1-1, with D possibly being TRBD1 (5 bases). CDR3 in amino acids: CSVTRARVPTEAFF. The CDR3 DNA sequence: TGCAGCGTTACCCGGGCCAGGGTGCCCACTGAAGCTTTCTTT.